These 16 T cell receptor beta chains came from one sample sequenced in a study of Tregs in tolerant kidney transplant recipients. Sequenced by immunoSEQ multiplex PCR; TCRdb stores in-frame clones only, minus some. This table holds tens of thousands of clones, roughly nine tenths found once. The nonmyeloablative bone marrow transplants came from related graft donors, with transient mixed chimerism. The source material was CD8+ T cells from blood (PBMCs), sampled 24 months after the transplant. The receptors were sampled from a human patient who received a combined kidney and bone marrow transplant. A share of the T cells may be of graft donor origin.

This clone was seen more than once but under ten times. The V call is TRBV28, the J call TRBJ1-6; D perhaps matches TRBD1 (5 bases). The CDR3 has 14 residues. V was trimmed by 5 bases and J by 5 bases, leaving 10 bases between them. Germline CDR1 MDHEN, CDR2 SYDVKM. The CDR3 DNA reads as TGTGCCAGCAGTCCTGTAGGGGATAATTCACCCCTCCACTTT. Its protein is CASSPVGDNSPLHF.

In DNA, the CDR3 is TGTGCCTGGAGTGTCAGCTCCTTACAGGGCCGCTCCTACGAGCAGTACTTC. Protein: CAWSVSSLQGRSYEQYF. The V call is TRBV30, the J call TRBJ2-7; D possibly corresponds to TRBD1 (6 bases). This CDR3 spans 17 amino acids. Trimming stripped 0 bases from V and 0 bases from J, with 18 bases between. Germline CDR1 and CDR2: GTSNPN and SVGIG (reference sequence).

This chain connects TRBV19 to TRBJ2-3; possibly TRBD2 for D (6 bases). V was cut by 6 bases and J by 3 bases, with 16 bases left in between. Germline V gene lookup returns CDR1 LNHDA and CDR2 SQIVND (reference sequence). This CDR3 spans 15 amino acids. DNA of the CDR3: TGTGCCAGTAGACTTACGGGAGTAAGGACAGATACGCAGTATTTT. Its protein product is CASRLTGVRTDTQYF.

The chain links TRBV7-9 to TRBJ2-7; TRBD1 is a possible D gene (6 bases). V shed 1 base and J shed 0 bases, with 13 bases lying between them. Germline V CDR1 and CDR2: SEHNR, FQNEAQ (reference sequence). The CDR3 is 16 amino acids. CDR3 sequence reads: CASSLGQGLSSYEQYF. CDR3 DNA sequence: TGTGCCAGCAGCTTAGGGCAGGGGCTTAGCTCCTACGAGCAGTACTTC.

J is TRBJ2-7 and V is TRBV4-1, with 11 bases identical to TRBD2. From germline, CDR1 is MGHRA and CDR2 YSYEKL. V shed 2 bases, J shed 6 bases, and the junction held 9 bases outside the gene matches. The CDR3 spans 16 residues. The CDR3 coding sequence is TGCGCCAGCAGCCAAACGGGACTAGCGGCCCCCCGCGAGCAGTACTTC. Translating gives CASSQTGLAAPREQYF.

This chain links TRBV7-7 with TRBJ2-5; TRBD2 matches at 9 bases. Trimming cost V 4 bases and J 3 bases; bases outside gene matches: 12. The CDR3 sequence is 17 residues long. Per the germline V gene, CDR1 is SSHAT and CDR2 is FNYEAQ (reference sequence). The DNA for the CDR3 is TGTGCCAGCAGCTCCACAGTGGGTAGCGGGGGAAAAGAGACCCAGTACTTC. Its translation: CASSSTVGSGGKETQYF. The whole variable domain, remainder taken from reference TRBV7-7 and TRBJ2-5, is GAGVSQSPRYKVTKRGQDVTLRCDPISSHATLYWYQQALGQGPEFLTYFNYEAQPDKSGLPSDRFSAERPEGSISTLTIQRTEQRDSAMYRCASSSTVGSGGKETQYFGPGTRLLVL.

The V and J genes are TRBV2 and TRBJ2-3; the match to TRBD2 covers 10 bases. The CDR3 is 17 amino acids. Germline CDR1 and CDR2: SNHLY and FYNNEI. Trimming removed 8 bases from V and 1 base from J; junction bases left unmatched: 12. As DNA, the CDR3 is TGTGCCAGCCCTGGCCCAGCGGGGGGGCCCGGCACAGATACGCAGTATTTT. It codes for CASPGPAGGPGTDTQYF.

This clone was observed a single time. The chain has TRBV6-9 and TRBJ2-1; tentatively, D is TRBD2 (5 bases). V lost 5 bases, J lost 13 bases, and 12 bases lay in between. The CDR3 length is 11 residues. Germline V gives CDR1 MNHGY, CDR2 SVAAGI. The CDR3 DNA reads as TGTGCCAGCAGTACCCGGACTCGACAGTTCTTC. Translation: CASSTRTRQFF.

This sequence joins TRBV29-1 and TRBJ1-3; 7 nucleotides agree with TRBD1. V shed 6 bases and J 1 base; nucleotides not matched to a gene: 9. The germline V gene encodes CDR1 SQVTM and CDR2 ANQGSEA. CDR3 size: 15 residues. This chain's CDR3 is CSVATGALSGNTIYF. DNA for the CDR3: TGCAGCGTGGCAACAGGGGCCCTATCTGGAAACACCATATATTTT.

The chain uses TRBV7-9 and TRBJ2-7; the D gene is possibly TRBD2 (6 bases). CDR3 length: 15 amino acids. Germline-derived CDR1 and CDR2 are SEHNR and FQNEAQ (reference sequence). Trimming shortened V by 3 bases and J by 0 bases, and 12 bases separated the two germline ends. The CDR3 sequence is CASSFESGFSYEQYF. CDR3 bases: TGTGCCAGCAGCTTTGAGAGCGGGTTCTCCTACGAGCAGTACTTC.

The chain has TRBV19 and TRBJ1-2; 7 nucleotides agree with TRBD1. This CDR3 contains 12 residues. CDR1 LNHDA and CDR2 SQIVND come from the germline V gene (reference sequence). J lost 8 bases, V lost 3 bases, and 3 bases had no gene match. The CDR3: CASSMTGMGYTF. CDR3 coding DNA: TGTGCCAGTAGTATGACAGGGATGGGCTACACCTTC.

A single count supports this clone. The chain carries TRBV13 and TRBJ2-7; no clear D gene. Germline CDR1 and CDR2: PRHDT and FYEKMQ (reference sequence). The CDR3 sequence is 13 residues long. Trimming took off 0 bases at V and 0 bases at J, with 3 bases between the two ends. The CDR3 DNA sequence: TGTGCCAGCAGCTTAGGACTCTCCTACGAGCAGTACTTC. Residues: CASSLGLSYEQYF.

As DNA, the CDR3 is TGTGCCAGCTCACCACCGGGGGGTCCTAGCGGGAGTGAGTGGCAAGAGACCCAGTACTTC. It codes for CASSPPGGPSGSEWQETQYF. This rearrangement joins TRBV18 to TRBJ2-5; 10 bases match TRBD2. The junction had 15 bases not matched to a gene; V was cut back by 0 bases and J by 2 bases. This CDR3 has 20 amino acids. The germline V gene encodes CDR1 KGHSH and CDR2 LQKENI.

The J gene is TRBJ2-7, the V gene TRBV28; D possibly corresponds to TRBD1 (5 bases). Germline lookup yields CDR1 MDHEN and CDR2 SYDVKM. This CDR3 contains 12 residues. Trimming took off 7 bases at V and 3 bases at J, with 10 bases between the two ends. The CDR3 sequence: CASTAGIYEQYF. The CDR3 DNA reads as TGTGCCAGCACGGCAGGGATCTACGAGCAGTACTTC.

The V and J genes are TRBV7-9 and TRBJ2-5; 9 bases align to TRBD2. V lost 5 bases and J lost 5; bases outside the gene matches: 9. Germline CDR1 SEHNR, CDR2 FQNEAQ (reference sequence). CDR3 length: 15 residues. The CDR3 sequence is CASSHHRSGRETQYF. The DNA for the CDR3 is TGTGCCAGCAGCCACCACCGCAGCGGGAGGGAGACCCAGTACTTC.

V gene TRBV27 combines with J gene TRBJ2-1, with D perhaps matching TRBD2 (6 bases). Per germline, CDR1 MNHEY and CDR2 SMNVEV (reference sequence). The V and J ends lost 1 base and 2 bases respectively, with 15 bases between them. The CDR3 length is 17 residues. The CDR3 spells CASSLLTGSGPYNEQFF. DNA for the CDR3: TGTGCCAGCAGTTTATTAACCGGGAGTGGTCCCTACAATGAGCAGTTCTTC.